A selection of T cell receptor beta chains follows, all from one sample in a study of blood T cells in healthy people across ages. TCRdb reanalysed the 5' RACE reads using MiXCR and keeps one entry per CDR3 protein. The data hold some 1.4 million distinct CDR3 sequences, with approximately 42% observed a single time. Sequencing was performed on blood. Receptors originate from a woman aged 18-29 years in good health. The CDR3 runs from the conserved cysteine through the conserved F or W. Each record gives: J gene, clone size, V gene, D gene, CDR3 length, CDR3 DNA, CDR3 protein. The D gene is left open where the match is weak. Clone size is shown for a subset of rows, as once, few, many or a class of expanded clone.

>TRBJ1-4|NA|TRBV21-1|NA|14
TGTGCCGGACCCTCGGGGGAGGAGGGTGAAAAACTGTTTTTT
CAGPSGEEGEKLFF
>TRBJ2-1|NA|TRBV7-2|TRBD2|16
TGTGCCAGCAGCTTAGGGGTAGCGGGACGAATGGTTGAGCAGTTCTTC
CASSLGVAGRMVEQFF
>TRBJ1-2|few|TRBV10-3|TRBD1|12
TGTGCCATCAGGGAGGGGGCCTATGGCTACACCTTC
CAIREGAYGYTF
>TRBJ2-3|NA|TRBV5-1|TRBD2|15
TGCGCCAGCTCTACACTAGCGGGAGGCACAGATACGCGGTATTTT
CASSTLAGGTDTRYF
>TRBJ2-5|NA|TRBV5-1|TRBD2|16
TGCGCCAGCAGCTTGATAGCGGGATCACTGGGGGAGACCCAGTACTTC
CASSLIAGSLGETQYF
>TRBJ2-3|NA|TRBV5-1|NA|14
TGCGCCAGCAGCGATGTGGGGGCGGCAGATACGCAGTATTTT
CASSDVGAADTQYF
>TRBJ1-5|NA|TRBV20-1|TRBD1|16
TGCAGTGCTGAACCACCTACAGGGGGGGGCGGTCAGCCCCAGCATTTT
CSAEPPTGGGGQPQHF
>TRBJ2-3|few|TRBV2|NA|13
TGTGCCAGCGGGGCTGCCGGCACAGATACGCAGTATTTT
CASGAAGTDTQYF
>TRBJ1-2|many|TRBV18|NA|13
TGTGCCAGCTCACCAAGGACAGACTATGGCTACACCTTC
CASSPRTDYGYTF
>TRBJ1-4|NA|TRBV11-2|NA|15
TGTGCCAGCAGCGCCCAGGCGACAGGCGGCGTACAACTGTTTTTT
CASSAQATGGVQLFF
>TRBJ2-7|NA|TRBV5-1|NA|12
TGCGCCAGCAGCTCCGTAGACTACGAGCAGTACTTC
CASSSVDYEQYF
>TRBJ2-7|few|TRBV6-7|TRBD1|16
TGTGCCAGCAGTTACCCAACAGGGGATTTTGCCTACGAGCAGTACTTC
CASSYPTGDFAYEQYF
>TRBJ2-7|NA|TRBV7-9|NA|18
TGTGCCAGCAGCTTAGGAGGTACGGTCGCTGAGAGGGCTCTCGAGCAGTACTTC
CASSLGGTVAERALEQYF
>TRBJ1-2|NA|TRBV6-5|NA|13
TGTGCCAGCGGCGAGAGCTCTAACTATGGCTACACCTTC
CASGESSNYGYTF
>TRBJ2-3|NA|TRBV20-1|TRBD2|15
TGCAGTGCAGCCCCACCGGGACTAGCGAGGGATACGCAGTATTTT
CSAAPPGLARDTQYF
>TRBJ2-3|NA|TRBV27|TRBD1|18
TGTGCCAGCAGCCTAAGGGGGACAGGGGGCTCCTGGACAGATACGCAGTATTTT
CASSLRGTGGSWTDTQYF
>TRBJ2-3|NA|TRBV6-2/TRBV6-3|TRBD2|16
TGTGCCAGCAGTTACCCGGGACTAGCGGGGACAGATACGCAGTATTTT
CASSYPGLAGTDTQYF
>TRBJ2-2|NA|TRBV6-6|NA|11
TGTGCCAGCAAGTTCGCCGGGGAGCTGTTTTTT
CASKFAGELFF
>TRBJ2-7|NA|TRBV2|NA|14
TGTGCCAGCAGTGGGGCAGGGGTCCTCTACGAGCAGTACTTC
CASSGAGVLYEQYF
>TRBJ2-7|NA|TRBV2|NA|12
TGTGCCAGCGGCGGGGTGGCCTACGAGCAGTACTTC
CASGGVAYEQYF
>TRBJ2-3|NA|TRBV5-1|NA|16
TGCGCCAGCAGCTTGCGTGGGAGCACGAGCACAGATACGCAGTATTTT
CASSLRGSTSTDTQYF
>TRBJ2-7|NA|TRBV13|NA|13
TGTGCCAGCAGCATCGACGGCTCCTACGAGCAGTACTTC
CASSIDGSYEQYF
>TRBJ2-7|NA|TRBV20-1|NA|12
TGCAGTGCTCCGGAGAAATCCTACGAGCAGTACTTC
CSAPEKSYEQYF
>TRBJ2-2|NA|TRBV6-1|TRBD2|17
TGTGCCAGCAGTCGGATAGCGGGAGGCTCCGACACCGGGGAGCTGTTTTTT
CASSRIAGGSDTGELFF
>TRBJ2-7|many|TRBV29-1|NA|12
TGCAGCGTTGAAGATAGGGGGTTCGAGCAGTACTTC
CSVEDRGFEQYF
>TRBJ2-7|NA|TRBV2|NA|13
TGTGCCAGCAGTCGGGACTCGGGTAGCGAGCAGTACTTC
CASSRDSGSEQYF
>TRBJ1-1|few|TRBV4-1|NA|19
TGCGCCAGCAGCCAACCCGACGGGAGAGGAGGGGTGGTCAACACTGAAGCTTTCTTT
CASSQPDGRGGVVNTEAFF
>TRBJ2-5|NA|TRBV27|TRBD2|15
TGTGCCAGTGGACTAGCGGGGGGTTCCCAAGAGACCCGGTACTTC
CASGLAGGSQETRYF
>TRBJ2-7|many|TRBV4-1|TRBD1|15
TGTGCCAGCAGCCAAGGGGCAGGGGGCTCCTACGAGCAGTACTTC
CASSQGAGGSYEQYF
>TRBJ1-2|NA|TRBV12-3/TRBV12-4|TRBD1|12
TGTGCCAGCAGTTATTGGACAGGTGGCTACACCTTC
CASSYWTGGYTF
>TRBJ2-2|NA|TRBV12-3/TRBV12-4|NA|16
TGTGCCAGCAGTCCTCGGGCCCTAAAGGGGAGCGGGGAGCTGTTTTTT
CASSPRALKGSGELFF
>TRBJ2-7|NA|TRBV6-6|TRBD1|16
TGTGCCAGCAGTTACCTAGGACAGGAGAGCTCCTACGAGCAGTACTTC
CASSYLGQESSYEQYF
>TRBJ1-2|few|TRBV6-5|NA|15
TGTGCCAGCAGTTACTATACCGGGATTACGGGGGGCTACACCTTC
CASSYYTGITGGYTF
>TRBJ2-1|once|TRBV15|TRBD1|19
TGTGCCACCAGCAGAGACGGGACAGGGGTAGTCATTCCCTACAATGAGCAGTTCTTC
CATSRDGTGVVIPYNEQFF